This TCR beta chain was observed in a study of CD8+ T cells in alopecia areata. Whole-study results and caveats: Scalp lesions, especially in alopecia totalis/universalis, had higher clonality than normal scalp.

To note about this clone: Its target is not known.

The sequencing template was cDNA reverse transcribed from extracted RNA. The assay was immunoSEQ multiplex PCR, and TCRdb's table has in-frame clones only and misses some. This table holds fewer than 150,000 clones, approximately 80% found once. Treatment indicated: oral pan-JAK inhibitor, 5-10 mg twice daily. PBMC-derived CD4+ and CD8+ T cells were sorted. Germline-derived CDR1 and CDR2 are LGHNA and YNFKEQ. V was clipped by 0 bases and J by 4 bases; unmatched bases: 8. This CDR3 contains 17 residues. This sample comprised CD8+ T cells sorted from blood, obtained at week 4, from a patient treated with tofacitinib. The chain combines TRBV4-2 with TRBJ2-7, with TRBD2 matching 11 bases. The receptor's source is a human donor with alopecia areata. The CDR3 bases are TGTGCCAGCAGCCAAGAGGCTAGCGGGGGGAGGGGTTACGAGCAGTACTTC. Encoded protein: CASSQEASGGRGYEQYF.